Listed below are T cell receptor beta chains from one sample, sequenced in a study of T cell changes during pregnancy in multiple sclerosis. This table comes from immunoSEQ multiplex PCR, and its TCRdb copy is limited to in-frame clones, with some not included. The profile shows more than 55,000 clones, approximately 90% of them singletons. The source material was peripheral blood, sampled in the first trimester of pregnancy. Source of these receptors: a female donor in good health, enrolled as a control in a pregnancy study. CDR3s include the opening cysteine and the closing phenylalanine or tryptophan. Each record gives: J gene, clone size, D gene, CDR3 length, V gene, CDR3 protein, CDR3 DNA. The D gene is left open where the match is weak. Clone size is not always given. Where it is, it says once, few, many or a class for expanded clones.

>TRBJ2-7|once|-|13|TRBV7-6
CASSLSGDYEQYF
TGTGCCAGCAGCTTAAGCGGAGACTACGAGCAGTACTTC
>TRBJ1-2|few|TRBD1|11|TRBV29-1
CSAHQGAGYTF
TGCAGCGCCCACCAGGGGGCCGGCTACACCTTC
>TRBJ1-1|-|-|11|TRBV27
CASSSPNEAFF
TGTGCCAGCAGTTCCCCAAATGAAGCTTTCTTT
>TRBJ2-5|-|TRBD2|17|TRBV5-4
CASSTPASGRAKETQYF
TGTGCCAGCAGCACCCCGGCTAGCGGGAGGGCCAAAGAGACCCAGTACTTC
>TRBJ2-3|-|-|16|TRBV29-1
CSVRESYSSGTDTQYF
TGCAGCGTCAGAGAGTCCTATTCTAGCGGCACAGATACGCAGTATTTT
>TRBJ2-5|-|TRBD1|15|TRBV28
CASSLQGAQEETQYF
TGTGCCAGCAGTTTGCAGGGGGCACAGGAGGAGACCCAGTACTTC
>TRBJ1-1|-|TRBD1|13|TRBV7-2
CASSPGGWTEAFF
TGTGCCAGCAGTCCAGGGGGCTGGACTGAAGCTTTCTTT
>TRBJ2-7|-|-|11|TRBV20-1
CSASGSGEQYF
TGCAGTGCTAGCGGGAGTGGTGAGCAGTACTTC
>TRBJ2-7|-|TRBD2|14|TRBV7-2
CASSPRLAPYEQYF
TGTGCCAGCAGCCCGAGACTAGCTCCCTACGAGCAGTACTTC
>TRBJ1-2|-|TRBD1|16|TRBV27
CASSLKGTGGPYGYTF
TGTGCCAGCAGTTTGAAAGGGACAGGGGGTCCCTATGGCTACACCTTC
>TRBJ1-5|-|TRBD1|13|TRBV19
CASRRQGDQPQHF
TGTGCCAGTAGGAGACAGGGCGATCAGCCCCAGCATTTT
>TRBJ2-3|-|TRBD1|12|TRBV29-1
CSVDQQGAEQYF
TGCAGCGTTGACCAGCAGGGGGCTGAACAGTATTTT
>TRBJ2-1|-|TRBD2|16|TRBV28
CASSPLLAGPDNEQFF
TGTGCCAGCAGTCCTCTCCTAGCGGGGCCTGACAATGAGCAGTTCTTC
>TRBJ2-3|once|TRBD1|14|TRBV6-1
CASSDWQGVNTQYF
TGTGCCAGCAGTGACTGGCAGGGGGTGAATACGCAGTATTTT
>TRBJ1-5|-|-|12|TRBV28
CASSLPDQPQHF
TGTGCCAGCAGTTTACCCGATCAGCCCCAGCATTTT
>TRBJ2-7|-|TRBD1|14|TRBV25-1
CASSPRTGVYEQYF
TGTGCCAGCAGCCCCCGGACAGGGGTCTACGAGCAGTACTTC
>TRBJ2-1|-|-|14|TRBV21-1
CASSLSGSYNEQFF
TGTGCCAGCAGCTTATCGGGATCCTACAATGAGCAGTTCTTC
>TRBJ2-1|-|-|16|TRBV15
CATSRDLATWVNEQFF
TGTGCCACCAGCAGAGATCTAGCAACCTGGGTCAATGAGCAGTTCTTC
>TRBJ1-1|-|TRBD1|14|TRBV28
CASSRQGALGGAFF
TGTGCCAGCAGTCGACAGGGGGCGTTAGGTGGAGCTTTCTTT
>TRBJ2-7|-|-|13|TRBV28
CASRLTSNYEQYF
TGTGCCAGCAGACTAACTAGCAACTACGAGCAGTACTTC
>TRBJ2-1|-|TRBD2|16|TRBV15
CATSLTSGARYNEQFF
TGTGCCACCAGCCTGACTAGCGGAGCCCGTTACAATGAGCAGTTCTTC
>TRBJ2-7|-|-|15|TRBV6-1
CASSEELQGLYEQYF
TGTGCCAGCAGTGAAGAACTACAGGGCCTCTACGAGCAGTACTTC
>TRBJ1-3|once|-|14|TRBV6-5
CASSRDSSGNTIYF
TGTGCCAGCAGCCGCGACAGCTCTGGAAACACCATATATTTT
>TRBJ2-2|-|-|14|TRBV5-1
CASSLARNTGELFF
TGCGCCAGCAGCTTGGCCAGGAACACCGGGGAGCTGTTTTTT
>TRBJ1-1|-|-|18|TRBV14
CASSPGWAVALMNTEAFF
TGTGCCAGCAGCCCTGGATGGGCCGTGGCCTTGATGAACACTGAAGCTTTCTTT
>TRBJ1-1|-|-|14|TRBV5-1
CASSLTGLGTEAFF
TGCGCCAGCAGCTTGACAGGGTTAGGCACTGAAGCTTTCTTT
>TRBJ2-5|-|-|13|TRBV5-1
CASSLGSSETQYF
TGCGCCAGCAGCTTGGGTAGTTCGGAGACCCAGTACTTC
>TRBJ2-1|-|-|11|TRBV6-6
CASSRVDEQFF
TGTGCCAGCAGTAGAGTAGATGAGCAGTTCTTC
>TRBJ2-3|once|-|14|TRBV5-1
CASSLGQATDTQYF
TGCGCCAGCAGCTTGGGGCAGGCAACAGATACGCAGTATTTT
>TRBJ1-1|-|TRBD1|14|TRBV18
CASSPQGASTEAFF
TGTGCCAGCTCACCACAGGGGGCGTCCACTGAAGCTTTCTTT
>TRBJ2-7|-|TRBD2|14|TRBV5-8
CAIPPREAPYEQYF
TGTGCCATCCCCCCGCGGGAGGCCCCCTACGAGCAGTACTTC
>TRBJ2-7|once|TRBD2|15|TRBV7-9
CASSLGTSGTHEQYF
TGTGCCAGCAGCTTAGGGACTAGCGGGACCCACGAGCAGTACTTC
>TRBJ2-7|-|-|15|TRBV6-1
CASSPAGTEVPEQYF
TGTGCCAGCAGCCCCGCGGGGACAGAAGTTCCAGAGCAGTACTTC